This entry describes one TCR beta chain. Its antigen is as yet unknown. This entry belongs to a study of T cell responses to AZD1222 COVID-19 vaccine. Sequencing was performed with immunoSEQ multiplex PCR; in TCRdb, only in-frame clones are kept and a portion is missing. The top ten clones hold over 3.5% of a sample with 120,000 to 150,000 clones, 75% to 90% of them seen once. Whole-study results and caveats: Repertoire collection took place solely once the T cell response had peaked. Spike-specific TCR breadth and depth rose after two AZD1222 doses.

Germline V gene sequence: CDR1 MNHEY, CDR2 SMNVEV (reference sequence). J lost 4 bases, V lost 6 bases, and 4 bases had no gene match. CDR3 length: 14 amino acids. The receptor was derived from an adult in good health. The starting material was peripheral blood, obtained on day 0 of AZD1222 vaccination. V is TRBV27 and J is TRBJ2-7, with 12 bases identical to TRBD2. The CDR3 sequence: CASRPGLAGYEQYF. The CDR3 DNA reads TGTGCCAGCAGACCCGGACTAGCGGGGTACGAGCAGTACTTC.